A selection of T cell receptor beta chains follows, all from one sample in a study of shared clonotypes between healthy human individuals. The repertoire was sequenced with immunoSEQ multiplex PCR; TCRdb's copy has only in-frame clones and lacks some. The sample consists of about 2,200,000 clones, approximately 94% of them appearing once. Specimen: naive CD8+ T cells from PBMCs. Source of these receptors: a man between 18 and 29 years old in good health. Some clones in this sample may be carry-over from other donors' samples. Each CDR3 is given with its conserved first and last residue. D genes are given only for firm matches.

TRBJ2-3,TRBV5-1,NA,CASSFLRSSTDTQYF
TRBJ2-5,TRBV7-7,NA,CASSPWGETQYF
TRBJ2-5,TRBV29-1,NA,CSALADQETQYF
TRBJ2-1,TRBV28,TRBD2,CASSFPLEKTSGNERNEQFF
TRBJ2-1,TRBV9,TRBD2,CASSVVLAGGFRDEQFF
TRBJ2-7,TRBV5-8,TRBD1,CASSQDRGPYEQYF
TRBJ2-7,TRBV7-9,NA,CASSLEVGVLWYEQYF
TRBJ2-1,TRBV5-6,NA,CASSQLNEQFF
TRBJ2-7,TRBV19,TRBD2,CASRDSSGPSYEQYF
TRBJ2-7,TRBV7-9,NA,CASSKKEAYEQYF
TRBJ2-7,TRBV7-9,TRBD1,CASSSRTGDPYEQYF
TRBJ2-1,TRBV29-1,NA,CSVLAISYNEQFF
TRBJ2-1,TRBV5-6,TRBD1,CASSVGTGRGNEQFF
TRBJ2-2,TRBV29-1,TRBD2,CSVGAGRANTGELFF
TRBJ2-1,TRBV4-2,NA,CASSQEMGPIGQFF
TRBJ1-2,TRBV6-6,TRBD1,CASSYSRDRVYGYTF
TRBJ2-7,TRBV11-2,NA,CASSLNTDYYEQYF
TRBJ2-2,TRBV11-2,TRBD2,CASSLSSPSGVHTGELFF
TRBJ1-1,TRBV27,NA,CASSLRGSWTEAFF
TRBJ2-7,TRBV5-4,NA,CASSWGAVTYEQYF
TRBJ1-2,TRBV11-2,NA,CASAIRGDYGYTF
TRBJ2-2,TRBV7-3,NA,CASSLGGYTGELFF
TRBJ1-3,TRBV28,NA,CASSPTGGNTIYF
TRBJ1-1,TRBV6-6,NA,CASSYSQGWDTEAFF
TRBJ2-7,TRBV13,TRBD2,CASSSGTSGFTYEQYF
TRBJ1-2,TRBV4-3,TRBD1,CASSPQGSHYGYTF
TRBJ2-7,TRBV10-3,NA,CAISEAGGTAPTYEQYF
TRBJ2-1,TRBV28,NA,CASSSTSSYNEQFF
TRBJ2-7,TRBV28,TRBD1,CASSLTQGVHEQYF
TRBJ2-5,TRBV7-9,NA,CASSAGLLVGTQYF
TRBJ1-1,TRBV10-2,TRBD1,CASRQGANTEAFF
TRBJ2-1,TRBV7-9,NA,CASSWTSGNEQFF
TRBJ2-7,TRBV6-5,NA,CASGMTELFAYEQYF
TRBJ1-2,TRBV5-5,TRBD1,CASSLGTGTYGYTF
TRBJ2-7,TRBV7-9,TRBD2,CASRPPGLAGYSYEQYF
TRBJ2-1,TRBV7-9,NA,CASSSTTDPSLHEQFF
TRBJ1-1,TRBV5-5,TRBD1,CASSSDRGRTEAFF
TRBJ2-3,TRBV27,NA,CASSFQEPSWVDTQYF
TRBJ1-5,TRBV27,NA,CASSSDSSLRGQPQHF
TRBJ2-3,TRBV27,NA,CATSGRSTDTQYF
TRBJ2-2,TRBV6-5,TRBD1,CASSYARGTGELFF
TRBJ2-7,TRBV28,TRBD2,CASSLSRAGGVYEQYF
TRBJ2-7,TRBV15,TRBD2,CATSTSSGLSEQYF
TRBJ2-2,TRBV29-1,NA,CSVTGGTGELFF
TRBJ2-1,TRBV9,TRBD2,CASSVLAGSYNEQFF
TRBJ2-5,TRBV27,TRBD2,CASSPASSGPLRGETQYF
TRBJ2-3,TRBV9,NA,CASSESMTSIQSTDTQYF
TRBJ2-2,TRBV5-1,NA,CASSEWQNTGELFF
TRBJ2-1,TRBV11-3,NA,CASSSPDGGPDNEQFF
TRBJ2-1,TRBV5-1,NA,CASSLAQGSYNEQFF
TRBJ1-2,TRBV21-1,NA,CASSKEGGAVFGYTF
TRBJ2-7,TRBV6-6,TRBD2,CASSHGGSPYEQYF
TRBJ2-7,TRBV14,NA,CASSPGRWAYEQYF
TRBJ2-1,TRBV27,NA,CASSLNRDTIGVDEQFF
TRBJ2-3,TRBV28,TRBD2,CASSIGTSGDIPSTDTQYF